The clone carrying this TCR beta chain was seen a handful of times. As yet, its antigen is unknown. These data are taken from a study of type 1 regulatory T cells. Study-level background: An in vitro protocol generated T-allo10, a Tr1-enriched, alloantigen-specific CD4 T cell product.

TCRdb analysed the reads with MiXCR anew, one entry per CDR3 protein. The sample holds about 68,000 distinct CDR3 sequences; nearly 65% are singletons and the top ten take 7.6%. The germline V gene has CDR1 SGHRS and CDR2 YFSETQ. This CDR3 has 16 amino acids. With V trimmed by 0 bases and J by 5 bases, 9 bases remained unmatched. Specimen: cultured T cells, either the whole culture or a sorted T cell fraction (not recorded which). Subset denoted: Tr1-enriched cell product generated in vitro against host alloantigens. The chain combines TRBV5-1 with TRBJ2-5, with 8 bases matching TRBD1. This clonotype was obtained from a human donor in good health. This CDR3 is CASSLGSQGALETQYF. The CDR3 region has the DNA TGCGCCAGCAGCTTGGGATCTCAGGGGGCTCTGGAGACCCAGTACTTC. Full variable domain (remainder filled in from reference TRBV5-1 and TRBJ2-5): KAGVTQTPRYLIKTRGQQVTLSCSPISGHRSVSWYQQTPGQGLQFLFEYFSETQRNKGNFPGRFSGRQFSNSRSEMNVSTLELGDSALYLCASSLGSQGALETQYFGPGTRLLVL.